These T cell receptor beta chains were read from a single sample in a study of tissue T cells after allogeneic stem cell transplantation. Only in-frame clones appear in the TCRdb table, and some are missing; sequencing was by immunoSEQ multiplex PCR. The sample contains about 6,300 clones, just under 70% of which appear only once. The sequenced sample was tissue from the rectum, obtained at autopsy. Receptors originate from a woman aged 18 to 55 with breast cancer. The CDR3 runs from the conserved cysteine through the conserved F or W. D genes are given only for firm matches. Rows give clone size only sometimes, using once, few, many, or a class for an expanded clone.

D: .; V: TRBV7-7; J: TRBJ2-1; size: few; CDR3: CASSFGGEDNEQFF; DNA: TGTGCTAGCAGCTTTGGGGGTGAGGACAATGAGCAGTTCTTC
D: .; V: TRBV10-3; J: TRBJ2-5; size: .; CDR3: CAISDPGLTRGETQYF; DNA: TGTGCCATCAGTGACCCTGGACTAACGAGGGGAGAGACCCAGTACTTC
D: TRBD1; V: TRBV7-2; J: TRBJ2-1; size: .; CDR3: CASSLDRGGEQFF; DNA: TGTGCCAGCAGCTTAGACAGGGGCGGCGAGCAGTTCTTC
D: TRBD1; V: TRBV28; J: TRBJ1-4; size: .; CDR3: CATDRAGSREKLFF; DNA: TGTGCCACCGACAGGGCGGGATCGCGGGAAAAACTGTTTTTT
D: TRBD2; V: TRBV3-1/TRBV3-2; J: TRBJ2-1; size: .; CDR3: CASRPAGVNEQFF; DNA: TGTGCCAGCAGACCAGCGGGAGTCAATGAGCAGTTCTTC
D: .; V: TRBV7-9; J: TRBJ1-5; size: .; CDR3: CASSSGGDNQPQHF; DNA: TGTGCCAGCAGCTCAGGCGGGGACAATCAGCCCCAGCATTTT
D: .; V: TRBV30; J: TRBJ1-2; size: few; CDR3: CAWNGDADGYTF; DNA: TGTGCCTGGAATGGGGATGCGGATGGCTACACCTTC
D: TRBD1; V: TRBV5-4; J: TRBJ1-4; size: .; CDR3: CASSHRTGTDEKLFF; DNA: TGTGCCAGCAGCCATCGCACAGGGACAGATGAAAAACTGTTTTTT
D: .; V: TRBV19; J: TRBJ1-2; size: few; CDR3: CASSIGAPLVGYTF; DNA: TGTGCCAGTAGTATAGGTGCGCCGCTGGTTGGCTACACCTTC
D: .; V: TRBV29-1; J: TRBJ2-1; size: .; CDR3: CSVVVMKQFF; DNA: TGCAGCGTTGTTGTAATGAAGCAGTTCTTC
D: TRBD1; V: TRBV2; J: TRBJ2-1; size: .; CDR3: CASSEKTGGEYEQFF; DNA: TGTGCCAGCAGTGAAAAGACAGGGGGCGAGTATGAGCAGTTCTTC
D: TRBD1; V: TRBV7-8; J: TRBJ2-3; size: .; CDR3: CASSLLGLGTGEVGSTDTQYF; DNA: TGTGCCAGCAGCTTACTAGGGCTAGGGACAGGGGAAGTCGGGAGCACAGATACGCAGTATTTT
D: .; V: TRBV10-3; J: TRBJ2-5; size: .; CDR3: CAISEVARGQETQYF; DNA: TGTGCCATCAGTGAAGTCGCTAGGGGCCAAGAGACCCAGTACTTC
D: .; V: TRBV3-1/TRBV3-2; J: TRBJ2-6; size: .; CDR3: CASSPTGSSGANVLTF; DNA: TGTGCCAGCAGCCCTACGGGGAGTTCTGGGGCCAACGTCCTGACTTTC
D: .; V: TRBV28; J: TRBJ2-1; size: .; CDR3: CASRRGPAVLVDNEQFF; DNA: TGTGCCAGCAGACGCGGGCCAGCCGTGTTAGTCGACAATGAGCAGTTCTTC
D: TRBD1; V: TRBV7-2; J: TRBJ2-7; size: .; CDR3: CASSLNRGLKEQYF; DNA: TGTGCCAGCAGCTTAAACAGGGGCCTAAAGGAGCAGTACTTC
D: TRBD1; V: TRBV7-8; J: TRBJ1-5; size: .; CDR3: CASSFSAGGGNQPQHF; DNA: TGTGCCAGCAGCTTTTCGGCAGGGGGCGGTAATCAGCCCCAGCATTTT
D: .; V: TRBV5-4; J: TRBJ2-7; size: .; CDR3: CASSLDSDYEQYF; DNA: TGTGCCAGCAGCTTAGACTCTGACTACGAGCAGTACTTC
D: .; V: TRBV6-5; J: TRBJ2-7; size: few; CDR3: CASSYFGAPPREQYF; DNA: TGTGCCAGCAGTTACTTCGGGGCCCCTCCCCGCGAGCAGTACTTC
D: .; V: TRBV7-2; J: TRBJ2-1; size: .; CDR3: CASSSDLLPVF; DNA: TGTGCCAGCAGCTCCGACCTACTCCCAGTCTTC
D: TRBD2; V: TRBV2; J: TRBJ2-7; size: .; CDR3: CASIVDLGLPRGRF; DNA: TGTGCCAGCATAGTAGACTTGGGACTACCCCGCGGGCGCTTC
D: .; V: TRBV14; J: TRBJ2-7; size: .; CDR3: CASSLGGEQYF; DNA: TGTGCCAGCAGCCTTGGGGGGGAGCAGTACTTC
D: .; V: TRBV7-2; J: TRBJ1-1; size: .; CDR3: CASSPDRDTEAFF; DNA: TGTGCCAGCAGCCCCGACAGAGACACTGAAGCTTTCTTT
D: .; V: TRBV19; J: TRBJ2-5; size: .; CDR3: CASRLSGETQYF; DNA: TGTGCCAGTAGGCTTAGCGGAGAGACCCAGTACTTC
D: TRBD2; V: TRBV7-2; J: TRBJ2-3; size: .; CDR3: CASSLEGLLAADTQYF; DNA: TGTGCCAGCAGCTTAGAAGGCCTACTAGCGGCAGATACGCAGTATTTT
D: .; V: TRBV4-1; J: TRBJ2-3; size: .; CDR3: CASSRDRDGSTDTQYF; DNA: TGCGCCAGCAGCCGGGACCGGGACGGGAGCACAGATACGCAGTATTTT
D: .; V: TRBV12-3/TRBV12-4; J: TRBJ1-1; size: .; CDR3: CASSFAENTEAFF; DNA: TGTGCCAGCAGTTTTGCGGAGAACACTGAAGCTTTCTTT
D: TRBD1; V: TRBV19; J: TRBJ1-1; size: .; CDR3: CASSLQGDTEAFF; DNA: TGTGCCAGTAGCCTACAGGGGGACACTGAAGCTTTCTTT
D: .; V: TRBV11-3; J: TRBJ2-3; size: .; CDR3: CASSLGELGTDTQYF; DNA: TGTGCCAGCAGCTTAGGGGAACTGGGCACAGATACGCAGTATTTT
D: TRBD2; V: TRBV5-1; J: TRBJ2-1; size: .; CDR3: CASSTGTSGGAEQFF; DNA: TGCGCCAGCAGCACCGGGACTAGCGGGGGGGCAGAGCAGTTCTTC
D: .; V: TRBV19; J: TRBJ2-7; size: .; CDR3: CASSSYTGGGAYEQYF; DNA: TGTGCCAGTAGTAGCTACACGGGTGGCGGGGCCTACGAGCAGTACTTC
D: .; V: TRBV7-9; J: TRBJ1-2; size: once; CDR3: CASRSFFGYTF; DNA: TGTGCCAGCAGATCTTTCTTTGGCTACACCTTC
D: .; V: TRBV5-4; J: TRBJ2-2; size: .; CDR3: CASSLVAGELFF; DNA: TGTGCCAGCAGCTTGGTGGCCGGGGAGCTGTTTTTT
D: .; V: TRBV4-3; J: TRBJ2-5; size: once; CDR3: CASSQGRVQAAQYF; DNA: TGCGCCAGCAGCCAGGGCCGGGTCCAGGCGGCCCAGTACTTC
D: .; V: TRBV18; J: TRBJ2-4; size: .; CDR3: CASSPLAAGLAKNIQYF; DNA: TGTGCCAGCTCACCATTAGCGGCAGGGTTAGCCAAAAACATTCAGTACTTC
D: TRBD1; V: TRBV5-1; J: TRBJ1-6; size: .; CDR3: CASGRDSGLSNSPLHF; DNA: TGCGCCAGTGGACGGGACAGCGGATTGTCTAATTCACCCCTCCACTTT
D: .; V: TRBV7-2; J: TRBJ1-3; size: .; CDR3: CASSPSPGPRLGNTIYF; DNA: TGTGCCAGCAGCCCGAGCCCGGGACCTAGGCTAGGGAACACCATATATTTT